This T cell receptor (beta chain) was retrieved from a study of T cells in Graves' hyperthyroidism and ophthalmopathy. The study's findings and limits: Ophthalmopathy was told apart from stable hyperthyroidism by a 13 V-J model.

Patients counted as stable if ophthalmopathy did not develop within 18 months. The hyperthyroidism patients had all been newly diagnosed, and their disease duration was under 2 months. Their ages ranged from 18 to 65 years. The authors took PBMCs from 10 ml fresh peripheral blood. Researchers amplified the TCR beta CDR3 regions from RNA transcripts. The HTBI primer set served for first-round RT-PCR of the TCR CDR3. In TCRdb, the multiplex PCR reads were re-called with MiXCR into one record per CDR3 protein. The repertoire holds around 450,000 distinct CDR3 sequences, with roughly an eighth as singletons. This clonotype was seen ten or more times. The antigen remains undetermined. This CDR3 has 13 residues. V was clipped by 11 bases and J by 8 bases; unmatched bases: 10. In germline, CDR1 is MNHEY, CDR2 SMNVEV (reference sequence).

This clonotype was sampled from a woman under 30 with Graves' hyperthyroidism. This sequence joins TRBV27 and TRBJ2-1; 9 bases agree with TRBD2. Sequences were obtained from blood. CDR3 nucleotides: TGTGCCGTTGGTGGCGGGAGGGTCGATGAGCAGTTCTTC. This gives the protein CAVGGGRVDEQFF.